Presented here are 12 T cell receptor beta chains from one specimen sequenced in a study of cytomegalovirus exposure and HLA in healthy donors (dated by TCRdb to between 2016 and 2019). The library was built by means of the immunoSEQ multiplex PCR assay. A mixture of 60 forward primers for TCR Vbeta segments and 13 reverse primers for TCR Jbeta segments was used in the multiplex PCR. TCRdb stores this immuneACCESS table with in-frame sequences only. Part of the clones is absent; in the studies checked, under half of the shortfall reflects unresolved V genes, and no reason is known for the rest. This sample holds approximately 150,000 clones; 79% were observed only once. The top ten hold around 6.3% of the sample. The sequencing sample was made of PBMCs. These receptors all stem from a man aged 45-65 years in good health and CMV-seropositive.

This clone was observed a handful of times. The chain links TRBV2 to TRBJ2-3, with 8 bases aligning to TRBD2. This CDR3 comprises 14 residues. The V segment lost 6 bases and the J segment 0 bases; nucleotides outside the gene matches: 2. Germline loops: CDR1 SNHLY, CDR2 FYNNEI. This CDR3 is CASRVAGSTDTQYF. CDR3 DNA: TGTGCCAGCAGAGTAGCGGGGAGCACAGATACGCAGTATTTT.

The chain couples TRBV18 to TRBJ1-1; 10 bases fit TRBD1. Germline lookup yields CDR1 KGHSH and CDR2 LQKENI. CDR3 length equals 13 residues. The junction had 0 bases not matched to a gene; V was cut back by 4 bases and J by 4 bases. The CDR3 nucleotides read TGTGCCAGCTCACGGGACAGGGGCACTGAAGCTTTCTTT. Amino acid sequence: CASSRDRGTEAFF. The full variable domain, completed using reference TRBV18 and TRBJ1-1, is NAGVMQNPRHLVRRRGQEARLRCSPMKGHSHVYWYRQLPEEGLKFMVYLQKENIIDESGMPKERFSAEFPKEGPSILRIQQVVRGDSAAYFCASSRDRGTEAFFGQGTRLTVV.

The J gene is TRBJ2-5, the V gene TRBV13; maybe TRBD2 (6 bases). Trimming stripped 5 bases from V and 5 bases from J, with 18 bases between. Germline V gives CDR1 PRHDT, CDR2 FYEKMQ (reference sequence). The CDR3 is 15 residues long. This CDR3 reads CASSTNHGGIETQYF. CDR3 DNA: TGTGCCAGCAGCACCAATCACGGGGGAATCGAGACCCAGTACTTC.

This chain joins TRBV5-6 and TRBJ2-7; TRBD1 is a possible D gene (6 bases). This CDR3 is 13 amino acids long. Germline CDR1 reads SGHDT; CDR2 reads YYEEEE. V was pared by 2 bases and J by 4 bases, with 10 bases between. As DNA, the CDR3 is TGTGCCAGCAGCTTTCCGACAGGATACGAGCAGTACTTC. This gives the protein CASSFPTGYEQYF.

The rearrangement uses TRBV15 and TRBJ1-5; D possibly corresponds to TRBD1 (5 bases). V dropped 3 bases and J dropped 4 bases, with 16 bases sitting between them. From germline, CDR1 is LNHNV and CDR2 YYDKDF (reference sequence). The CDR3 is 16 residues long. CDR3 sequence (DNA): TGTGCCACCAGCAGCCCCCGGGCGGGGGGTAATCAGCCCCAGCATTTT. This encodes CATSSPRAGGNQPQHF.

Note on this clone: Other nucleotide sequences in the sample specify the same CDR3. The chain uses TRBV4-1 and TRBJ2-5; 9 bases align to TRBD1. V trimming: 1 base; J trimming: 4 bases; junction bases outside the gene matches: 7. CDR1 is MGHRA, CDR2 YSYEKL, per germline. This CDR3 region has 16 residues. The CDR3 sequence: CASSQGTGETGETQYF. The CDR3 DNA is TGCGCCAGCAGCCAAGGGACAGGGGAAACGGGAGAGACCCAGTACTTC.

The chain uses TRBV7-9 and TRBJ2-2; TRBD2 might be the D (6 bases). The V gene lost 1 base and the J gene lost 3 bases, with 21 bases spanning the gap. The CDR3 length is 19 residues. Germline CDR1 and CDR2: SEHNR and FQNEAQ (reference sequence). CDR3 sequence: CASSLVSYSLSGDTGELFF. The CDR3 nucleotides are TGTGCCAGCAGCTTAGTGTCTTACAGCCTTTCGGGGGACACCGGGGAGCTGTTTTTT.

This chain connects TRBV7-2 to TRBJ2-7; D not certain. Germline-derived CDR1 and CDR2 are SGHTA and FQGNSA. The CDR3 sequence is 16 residues long. Deletions cut 5 bases from V and 0 bases from J, with 17 bases between. As DNA, the CDR3 is TGTGCCAGCAGCCTAGATCGGGTGGCCTTCTCCTACGAGCAGTACTTC. Translation: CASSLDRVAFSYEQYF.

The chain uses TRBV7-8 and TRBJ1-5, with D tentatively TRBD1 (5 bases). Germline V lookup: CDR1 SGHVS, CDR2 FQNEAQ. This CDR3 has 15 amino acids. V lost 2 bases to trimming and J lost 2 bases, with 10 bases between them. Here the CDR3 reads CASSLRIGGNQPQHF. CDR3 sequence (DNA): TGTGCCAGCAGCTTAAGGATAGGGGGCAATCAGCCCCAGCATTTT.

The CDR3 coding sequence is TGTGCCAGCAGCGGCGACAGGGGAATCGAGCAGTACTTC. The encoded protein is CASSGDRGIEQYF. V gene TRBV7-9 combines with J gene TRBJ2-7, with TRBD1 identical over 8 bases. Germline lookup yields CDR1 SEHNR and CDR2 FQNEAQ (reference sequence). This CDR3 contains 13 residues. Losses at the gene ends were 5 bases for V and 6 bases for J; bases not matched to a gene: 6.

The gene calls are TRBV7-2 and TRBJ2-1; 7 nucleotides agree with TRBD2. The CDR3 runs to 14 residues. CDR1 is SGHTA, CDR2 FQGNSA, per germline. V shed 2 bases, J shed 7 bases, and the junction held 5 bases outside the gene matches. Written as DNA, the CDR3 is TGTGCCAGCAGCTTAACGGGAGGTTTAAATGAGCAGTTCTTC. Residues: CASSLTGGLNEQFF.

The rearrangement uses TRBV11-2 and TRBJ2-1; possibly TRBD2 for D (6 bases). CDR1 and CDR2 from the germline V gene are SGHAT and FQNNGV. The CDR3 runs to 14 residues. Between the trimmed V and J ends, which lost 3 bases and 8 bases, there was a span of 14 bases. For the CDR3, the DNA is TGTGCCAGCAGCTTCACGGGAGCAGGAGATGAGCAGTTCTTC. Protein: CASSFTGAGDEQFF. Combining the CDR3 with reference TRBV11-2 and TRBJ2-1 gives the whole variable domain EAGVAQSPRYKIIEKRQSVAFWCNPISGHATLYWYQQILGQGPKLLIQFQNNGVVDDSQLPKDRFSAERLKGVDSTLKIQPAKLEDSAVYLCASSFTGAGDEQFFGPGTRLTVL.